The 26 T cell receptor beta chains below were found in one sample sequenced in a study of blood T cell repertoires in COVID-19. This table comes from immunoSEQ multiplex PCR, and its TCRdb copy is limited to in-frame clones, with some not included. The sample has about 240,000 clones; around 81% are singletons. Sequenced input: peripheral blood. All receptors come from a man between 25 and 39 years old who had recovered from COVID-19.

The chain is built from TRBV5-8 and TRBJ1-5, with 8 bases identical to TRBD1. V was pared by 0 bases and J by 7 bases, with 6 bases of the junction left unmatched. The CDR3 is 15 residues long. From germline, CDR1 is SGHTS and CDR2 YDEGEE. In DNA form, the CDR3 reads TGTGCCAGCAGCTTGGGACAGGGGATAGGACAGCCCCAGCATTTT. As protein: CASSLGQGIGQPQHF.

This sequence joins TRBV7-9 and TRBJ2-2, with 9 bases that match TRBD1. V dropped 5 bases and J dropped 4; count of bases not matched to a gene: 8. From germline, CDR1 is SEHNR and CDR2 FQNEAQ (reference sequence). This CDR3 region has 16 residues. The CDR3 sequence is CASSDGQGSITGELFF. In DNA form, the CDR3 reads TGTGCCAGCAGCGATGGACAGGGGAGCATCACCGGGGAGCTGTTTTTT.

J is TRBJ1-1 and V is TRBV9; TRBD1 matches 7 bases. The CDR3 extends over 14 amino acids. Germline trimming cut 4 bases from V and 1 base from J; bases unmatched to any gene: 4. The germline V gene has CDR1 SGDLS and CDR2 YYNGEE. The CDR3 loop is CASSLRTGNTEAFF. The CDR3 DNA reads TGTGCCAGCAGCCTCAGGACAGGGAACACTGAAGCTTTCTTT.

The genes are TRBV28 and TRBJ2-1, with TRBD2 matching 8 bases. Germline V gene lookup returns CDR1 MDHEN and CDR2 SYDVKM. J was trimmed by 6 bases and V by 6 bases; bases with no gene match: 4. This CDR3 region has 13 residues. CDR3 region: CASSPSGGNEQFF. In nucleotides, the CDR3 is TGTGCCAGCAGCCCCAGCGGGGGCAATGAGCAGTTCTTC. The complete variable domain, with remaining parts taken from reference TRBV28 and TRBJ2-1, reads DVKVTQSSRYLVKRTGEKVFLECVQDMDHENMFWYRQDPGLGLRLIYFSYDVKMKEKGDIPEGYSVSREKKERFSLILESASTNQTSMYLCASSPSGGNEQFFGPGTRLTVL.

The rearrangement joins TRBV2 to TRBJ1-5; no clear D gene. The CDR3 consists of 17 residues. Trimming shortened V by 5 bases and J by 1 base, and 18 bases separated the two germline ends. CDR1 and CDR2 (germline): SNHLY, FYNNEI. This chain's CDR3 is CASSSYIALESNQPQHF. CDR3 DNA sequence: TGTGCCAGCAGTTCTTACATAGCCCTGGAGAGCAATCAGCCCCAGCATTTT.

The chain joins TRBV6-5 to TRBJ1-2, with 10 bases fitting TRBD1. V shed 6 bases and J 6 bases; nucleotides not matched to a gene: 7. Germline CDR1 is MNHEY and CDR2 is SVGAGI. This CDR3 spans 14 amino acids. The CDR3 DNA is TGTGCCAGCAGACTGGGACAGGGGACGGATGGCTACACCTTC. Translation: CASRLGQGTDGYTF.

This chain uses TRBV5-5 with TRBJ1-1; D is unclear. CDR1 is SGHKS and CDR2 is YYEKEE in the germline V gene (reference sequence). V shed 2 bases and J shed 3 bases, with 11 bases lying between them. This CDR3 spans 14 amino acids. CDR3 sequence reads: CASSFRIGDTEAFF. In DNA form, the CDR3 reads TGTGCCAGCAGCTTCAGAATTGGAGACACTGAAGCTTTCTTT. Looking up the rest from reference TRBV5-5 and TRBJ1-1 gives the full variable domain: DAGVTQSPTHLIKTRGQQVTLRCSPISGHKSVSWYQQVLGQGPQFIFQYYEKEERGRGNFPDRFSARQFPNYSSELNVNALLLGDSALYLCASSFRIGDTEAFFGQGTRLTVV.

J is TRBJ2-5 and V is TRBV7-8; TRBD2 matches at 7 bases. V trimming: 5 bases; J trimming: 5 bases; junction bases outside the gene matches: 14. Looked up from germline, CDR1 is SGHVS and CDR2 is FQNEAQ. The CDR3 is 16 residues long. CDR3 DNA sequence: TGTGCCAGCAGCCTTGGGGGGGACCCTGGACGGGAGACCCAGTACTTC. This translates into CASSLGGDPGRETQYF.

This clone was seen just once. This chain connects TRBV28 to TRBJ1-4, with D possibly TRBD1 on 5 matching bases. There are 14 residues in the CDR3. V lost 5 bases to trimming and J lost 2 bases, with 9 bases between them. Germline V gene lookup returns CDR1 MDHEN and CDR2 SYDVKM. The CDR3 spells CASSGPGTNEKLFF. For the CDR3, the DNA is TGTGCCAGCAGTGGTCCAGGGACTAATGAAAAACTGTTTTTT.

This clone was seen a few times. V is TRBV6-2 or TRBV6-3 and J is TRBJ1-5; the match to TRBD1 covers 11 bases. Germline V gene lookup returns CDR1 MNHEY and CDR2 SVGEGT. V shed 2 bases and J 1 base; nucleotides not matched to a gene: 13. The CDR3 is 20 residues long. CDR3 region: CASSYGLRRTGGSSNQPQHF. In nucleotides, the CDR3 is TGTGCCAGCAGTTACGGACTCCGAAGGACAGGGGGCTCGAGCAATCAGCCCCAGCATTTT.

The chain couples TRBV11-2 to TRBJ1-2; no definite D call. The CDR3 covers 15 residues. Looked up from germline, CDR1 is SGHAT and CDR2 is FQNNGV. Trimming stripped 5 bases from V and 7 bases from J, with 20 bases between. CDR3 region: CASSAPGEPYSGYTF. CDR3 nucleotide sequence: TGTGCCAGCAGCGCGCCGGGAGAGCCCTATTCTGGCTACACCTTC.

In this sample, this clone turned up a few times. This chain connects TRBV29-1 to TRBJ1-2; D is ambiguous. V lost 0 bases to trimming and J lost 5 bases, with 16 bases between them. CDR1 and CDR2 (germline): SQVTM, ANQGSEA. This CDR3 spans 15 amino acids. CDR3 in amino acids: CSVEERTPGRYGYTF. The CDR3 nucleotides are TGCAGCGTTGAAGAGCGTACCCCAGGTCGATATGGCTACACCTTC.

CDR3 loop: CSVGAGVATEAFF. CDR3 DNA sequence: TGCAGCGTGGGGGCAGGGGTCGCCACTGAAGCTTTCTTT. This rearrangement joins TRBV29-1 to TRBJ1-1; tentatively, D is TRBD1 (6 bases). The V end was cut by 6 bases, the J end by 4 bases, with 15 bases between. Per the germline V gene, CDR1 is SQVTM and CDR2 is ANQGSEA. CDR3 size: 13 residues.

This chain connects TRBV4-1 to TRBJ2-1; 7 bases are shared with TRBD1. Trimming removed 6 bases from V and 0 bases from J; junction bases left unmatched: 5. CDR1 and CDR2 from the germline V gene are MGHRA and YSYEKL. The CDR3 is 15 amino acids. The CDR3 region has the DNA TGCGCCAGCAGTCCACAGGGGAGCTCCTACAATGAGCAGTTCTTC. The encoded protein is CASSPQGSSYNEQFF.

The CDR3 DNA is TGTGCCAGTATACAGGGGGAATTCTTC. Protein sequence: CASIQGEFF. This chain uses TRBV7-2 with TRBJ2-1; 8 bases align to TRBD1. In germline, CDR1 is SGHTA, CDR2 FQGNSA. J lost 16 bases, V lost 9 bases, and 5 bases had no gene match. CDR3 length: 9 amino acids.

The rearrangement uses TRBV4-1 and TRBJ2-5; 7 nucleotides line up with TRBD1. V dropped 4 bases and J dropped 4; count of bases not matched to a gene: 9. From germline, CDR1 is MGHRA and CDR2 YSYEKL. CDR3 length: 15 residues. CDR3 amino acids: CASSPHQTGTETQYF. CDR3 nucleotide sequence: TGCGCCAGCAGCCCCCACCAGACAGGGACAGAGACCCAGTACTTC.

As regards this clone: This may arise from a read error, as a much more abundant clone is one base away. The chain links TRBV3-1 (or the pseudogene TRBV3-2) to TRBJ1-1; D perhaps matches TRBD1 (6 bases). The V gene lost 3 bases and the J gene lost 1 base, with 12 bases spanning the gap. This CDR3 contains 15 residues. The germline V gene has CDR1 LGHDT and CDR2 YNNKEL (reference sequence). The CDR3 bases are TGTGCCAGCAGCCAGGGGGCGCCGGAGAACACTGAAGCTTTCTTT. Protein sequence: CASSQGAPENTEAFF.

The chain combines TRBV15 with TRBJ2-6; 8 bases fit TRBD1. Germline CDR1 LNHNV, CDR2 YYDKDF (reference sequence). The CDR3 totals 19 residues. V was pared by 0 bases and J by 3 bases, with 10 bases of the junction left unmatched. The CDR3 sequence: CATSRDPGTGIDGANVLTF. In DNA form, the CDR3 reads TGTGCCACCAGCAGAGATCCGGGGACAGGTATCGATGGGGCCAACGTCCTGACTTTC.

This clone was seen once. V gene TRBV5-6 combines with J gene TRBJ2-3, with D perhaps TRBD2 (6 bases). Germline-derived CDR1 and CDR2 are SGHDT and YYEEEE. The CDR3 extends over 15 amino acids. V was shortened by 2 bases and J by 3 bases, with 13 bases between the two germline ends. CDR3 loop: CASSFSAEGTDTQYF. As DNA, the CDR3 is TGTGCCAGCAGCTTCAGCGCGGAGGGAACAGATACGCAGTATTTT.

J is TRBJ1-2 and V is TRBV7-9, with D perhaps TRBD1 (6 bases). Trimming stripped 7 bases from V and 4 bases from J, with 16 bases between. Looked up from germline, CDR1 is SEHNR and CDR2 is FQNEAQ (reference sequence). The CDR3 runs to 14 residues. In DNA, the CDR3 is TGTGCCAGCACCACGGGGGGGGCCGGCTATGGCTACACCTTC. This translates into CASTTGGAGYGYTF. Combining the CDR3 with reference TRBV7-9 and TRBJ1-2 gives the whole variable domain DTGVSQNPRHKITKRGQNVTFRCDPISEHNRLYWYRQTLGQGPEFLTYFQNEAQLEKSRLLSDRFSAERPKGSFSTLEIQRTEQGDSAMYLCASTTGGAGYGYTFGSGTRLTVV.

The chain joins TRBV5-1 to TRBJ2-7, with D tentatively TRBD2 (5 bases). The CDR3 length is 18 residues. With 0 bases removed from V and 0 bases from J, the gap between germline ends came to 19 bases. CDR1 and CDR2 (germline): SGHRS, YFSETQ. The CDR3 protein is CASSLAESGLLSSYEQYF. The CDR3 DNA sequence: TGCGCCAGCAGCTTGGCCGAAAGCGGACTCTTAAGCTCCTACGAGCAGTACTTC.

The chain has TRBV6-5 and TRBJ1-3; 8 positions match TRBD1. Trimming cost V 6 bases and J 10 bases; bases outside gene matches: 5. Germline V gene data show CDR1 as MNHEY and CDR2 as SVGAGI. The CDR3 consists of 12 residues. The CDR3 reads CASRGTGGTIYF. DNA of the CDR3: TGTGCCAGCAGGGGGACAGGTGGGACCATATATTTT.

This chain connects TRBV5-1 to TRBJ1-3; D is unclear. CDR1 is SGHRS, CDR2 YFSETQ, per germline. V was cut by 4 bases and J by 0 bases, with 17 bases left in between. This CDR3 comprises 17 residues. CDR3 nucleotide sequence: TGCGCCAGCAGCGCTATTCGTGACGGAGGCTCTGGAAACACCATATATTTT. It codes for CASSAIRDGGSGNTIYF.

The CDR3 is CAGQGRSSYEQYF. CDR3 nucleotide sequence: TGTGCCGGCCAGGGGCGGAGCTCCTACGAGCAGTACTTC. The rearrangement links TRBV21-1 to TRBJ2-7; the listed D gene, TRBD1, was not tested against the DNA. TRBV21-1 is described as a pseudogene. This CDR3 is built from 13 residues.

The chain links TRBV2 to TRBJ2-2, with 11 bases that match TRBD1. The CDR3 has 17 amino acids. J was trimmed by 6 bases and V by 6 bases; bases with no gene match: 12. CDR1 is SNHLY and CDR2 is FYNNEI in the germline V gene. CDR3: CASSPRGTGGSAGELFF. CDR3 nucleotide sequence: TGTGCCAGCAGCCCAAGAGGGACAGGGGGTTCGGCCGGGGAGCTGTTTTTT.

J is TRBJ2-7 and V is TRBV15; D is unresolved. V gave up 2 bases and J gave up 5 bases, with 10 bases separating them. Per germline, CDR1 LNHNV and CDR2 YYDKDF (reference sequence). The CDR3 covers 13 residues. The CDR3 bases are TGTGCCACCAGCAGATCGGAGACCCACGAGCAGTACTTC. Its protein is CATSRSETHEQYF.